This entry is about one T cell receptor (beta chain). This receptor's antigen is unknown. Qualities for individual bases were not recorded, and no much larger clone is one base off. The sample is drawn from a study of blood T cell repertoires in COVID-19 (TCRdb year 2020). Study-wide context: The collaborator samples originated in the United States, Italy and Spain and spanned the acute and convalescent phases of COVID-19. A freely available public database, intended as a resource for researchers studying the immune response to SARS-CoV-2, is where the repertoires were released. Sample metadata almost always included a de-identified subject ID, COVID-19 status, age in years and sex. The prospective study material was composed of cDNA or gDNA derived from T cells, B-cell-depleted T cells, or PBMCs. HLA class I and class II types, where available, came from metadata supplied by the sample provider rather than from assay-based typing. Subjects who had been exposed to COVID-19, were actively infected with it, or had recovered from it provided the deeply sampled blood TCRbeta repertoires that made up the dataset. The samples were drawn from the first 160 participants of the ongoing ImmuneRACE study and from 1,254 subjects provided by 6 global collaborators.

Beyond this particular receptor, the publication reports: How much clinical and demographic metadata was included differed by source and by participant, and the metadata was provided uncurated.

Participants in the prospective study were aged 18 to 89 years, lived in 20 to 30 United States geographic areas, and enrolled through a virtual design. To assign participants to cohorts, the prospective study relied on clinical history that participants themselves reported in a screening survey and a study questionnaire. Recovered participants in ImmuneRACE Cohort 3 were defined by two consecutive negative NP/OP PCR tests, clearance by a healthcare professional, or resolution of symptoms. Mobile phlebotomists in the prospective study collected whole blood, serum and a nasopharyngeal or oropharyngeal swab from every participant. Additional blood draws and questionnaires over an approximately two-month period could optionally be provided by prospective study participants. Before DNA extraction, prospective study blood samples were shipped either frozen or at room temperature. Per the germline V gene, MDHEN is the CDR1 and SYDVKM is the CDR2. Including cysteine and phenylalanine, the CDR3 has 16 amino acids. The retained sequence is limited to the CDR3, 48 bases, with the frame set at the first base. The trim is 2 bases for V and 1 base for J, with a gap of 9 bases between the germline ends.

The immunoSEQ Assay, a bias-controlled multiplex PCR, was used to amplify TCRbeta CDR3 regions from genomic DNA. Concerning the study's data processing: The number of nucleated cells in each sample was estimated from the amplification of reference gene primers within the assay. Sequence reads were collapsed and filtered to measure the absolute abundance of every unique TCRbeta CDR3 rearrangement. For each sample, productive Simpson clonality was calculated as the square root of Simpson's diversity index across productive rearrangements. What TCRdb holds here is the immuneACCESS table cut down to in-frame rearrangements. Part of the clones is not present; checked against another copy, under half of the missing clones reflect an unresolved V gene, and the others are unexplained. Clone size and the V and J calls come from that table; the DNA yielded D and trimming. This sample gives 240,000 or so clones in total; more than 75% of them show up just once. The top ten clonotypes cover more than 2% of the sample.

The chain uses TRBV28 and TRBJ2-6; a tentative D match to TRBD2 spans 6 bases. Sequencing input: PBMCs or T cells enriched from blood (not recorded which). The sequence derives from a woman between 50 and 59 years old who had recovered from COVID-19. At the DNA level, the sequence is TGTGCCAGCAGTTTAGGGGAGGCTTCTGGGGCCAACGTCCTGACTTTC. It specifies CASSLGEASGANVLTF.